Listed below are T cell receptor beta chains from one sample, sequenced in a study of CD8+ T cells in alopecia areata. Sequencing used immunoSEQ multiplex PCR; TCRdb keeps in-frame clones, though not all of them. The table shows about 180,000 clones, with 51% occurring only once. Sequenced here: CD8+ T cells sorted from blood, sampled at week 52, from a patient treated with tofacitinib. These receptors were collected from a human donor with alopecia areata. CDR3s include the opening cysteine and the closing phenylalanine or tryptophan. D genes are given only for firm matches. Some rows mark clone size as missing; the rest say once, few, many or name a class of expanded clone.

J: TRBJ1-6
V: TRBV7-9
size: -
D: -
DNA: TGTGCCAGCAGCTCTGGCCCGGGGGGCTATAATTCACCCCTCCACTTT
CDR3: CASSSGPGGYNSPLHF

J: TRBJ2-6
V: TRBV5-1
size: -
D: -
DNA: TGCGCCAGCAGCTTGGGTTCTGGGGCGCTTGGGGCCAACGTCCTGACTTTC
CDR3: CASSLGSGALGANVLTF

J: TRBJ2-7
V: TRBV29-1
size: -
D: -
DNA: TGCAGCGCCCTCTTAGGGCATGAAACCTCCTACGAGCAGTACTTC
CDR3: CSALLGHETSYEQYF

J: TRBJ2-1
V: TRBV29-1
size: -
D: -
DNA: TGCAGCGTTGATCAGGGATACAATGAGCAGTTCTTC
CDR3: CSVDQGYNEQFF

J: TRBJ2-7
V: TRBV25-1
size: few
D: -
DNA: TGTGCCAGCAGTGTAGGAGTGGGCGAGCAGTACTTC
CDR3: CASSVGVGEQYF

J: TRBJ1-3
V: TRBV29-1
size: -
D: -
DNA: TGCAGCGTTGGGGACTCTGGAAACACCATATATTTT
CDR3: CSVGDSGNTIYF

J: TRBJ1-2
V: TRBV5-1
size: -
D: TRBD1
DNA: TGCGCCAGCAGTGAAGGGCAGGGGGCGCGTGGCTACACCTTC
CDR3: CASSEGQGARGYTF

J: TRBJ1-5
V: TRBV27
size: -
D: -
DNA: TGTGCCAGCAGACTGGGGGGAAGCAATCAGCCCCAGCATTTT
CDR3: CASRLGGSNQPQHF

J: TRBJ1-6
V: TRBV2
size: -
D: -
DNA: TGTGCCAGCAGGGACAGCTCCTATAATTCACCCCTCCACTTT
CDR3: CASRDSSYNSPLHF

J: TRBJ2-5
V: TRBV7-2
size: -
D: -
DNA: TGTGCCAGCAGCTATACGGGGAGGGAGACCCAGTACTTC
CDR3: CASSYTGRETQYF

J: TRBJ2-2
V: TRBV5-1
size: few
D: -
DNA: TGCGCCAGCAGCTTGCGCACCGCGAACACCGGGGAGCTGTTTTTT
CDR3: CASSLRTANTGELFF

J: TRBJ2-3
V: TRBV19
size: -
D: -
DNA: TGTGCCAGTAGTTACTCAGGGACAAGACCAGATACGCAGTATTTT
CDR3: CASSYSGTRPDTQYF

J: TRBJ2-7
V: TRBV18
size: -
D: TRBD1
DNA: TGTGCCAGCTCGGTAACAGGGGTGAACGAGCAGTACTTC
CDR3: CASSVTGVNEQYF

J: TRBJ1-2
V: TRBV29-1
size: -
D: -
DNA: TGCAGCGTTGAGGGGACGGCGTCTAACTATGGCTACACCTTC
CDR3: CSVEGTASNYGYTF

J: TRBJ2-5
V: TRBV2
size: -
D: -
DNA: TGTGCCAGCAGTGAAGCCTCCCATTCGGCGGGCCAAGAGACCCAGTACTTC
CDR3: CASSEASHSAGQETQYF

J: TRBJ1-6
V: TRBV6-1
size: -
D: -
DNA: TGTGCCAGCAGTGGGCTCGGAGTTCATTCACCCCTCCACTTT
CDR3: CASSGLGVHSPLHF

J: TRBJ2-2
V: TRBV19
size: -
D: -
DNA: TGTGCCAGTAGTATTGAGCCCTATAACACCGGGGAGCTGTTTTTT
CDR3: CASSIEPYNTGELFF

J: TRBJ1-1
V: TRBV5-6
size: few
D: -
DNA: TGTGCCAGCAGCTTTCGGACTGCGGCTGAAGCTTTCTTT
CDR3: CASSFRTAAEAFF

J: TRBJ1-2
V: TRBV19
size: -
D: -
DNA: TGTGCCAGTACCCCACGTCCGACTGGTACATTTGGCTACACCTTC
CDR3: CASTPRPTGTFGYTF

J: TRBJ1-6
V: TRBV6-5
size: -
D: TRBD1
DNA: TGTGCCAGCAGTTCCGGACAGGGGTATAATTCACCCCTCCACTTT
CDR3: CASSSGQGYNSPLHF

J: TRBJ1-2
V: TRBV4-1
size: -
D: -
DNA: TGCGCCAGCAGCCAAGAGAGCGGGCAGGGACGGAGCTACACCTTC
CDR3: CASSQESGQGRSYTF

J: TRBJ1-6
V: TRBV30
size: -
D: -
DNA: TGTGCCTGGAGCGACACGAGTAATTCACCCCTCCACTTT
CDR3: CAWSDTSNSPLHF

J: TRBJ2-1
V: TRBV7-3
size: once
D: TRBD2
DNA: TGTGCCAGCAGACTAGCGGGGGTTTTAAATGAGCAGTTCTTC
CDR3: CASRLAGVLNEQFF

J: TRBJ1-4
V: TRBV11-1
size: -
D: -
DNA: TGTGCCAGCAGCAGGCCAGGCGAAAAACTGTTTTTT
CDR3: CASSRPGEKLFF

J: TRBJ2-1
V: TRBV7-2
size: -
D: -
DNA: TGTGCCAGCAGCTCACTCCAATACAATGAGCAGTTCTTC
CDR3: CASSSLQYNEQFF

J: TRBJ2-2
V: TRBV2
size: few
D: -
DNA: TGTGCCACCCAGGGGCTAGCGGCGAGGACCGGGGAGCTGTTTTTT
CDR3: CATQGLAARTGELFF

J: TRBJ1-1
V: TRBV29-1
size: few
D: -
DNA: TGCAGCGTTGAAGATGGAGGGGAAGCTTTCTTT
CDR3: CSVEDGGEAFF